Given below is one T cell receptor (beta chain) in context. This entry comes from a study of blood T cell repertoires in COVID-19. On the study more broadly: PBMCs, B-cell-depleted T cells, or T cells provided the cDNA or gDNA that made up the material.

Germline assignment: CDR1 SGHTA and CDR2 FQGTGA. The CDR3 sequence is 14 residues long. With V trimmed by 1 base and J by 7 bases, 1 base remained unmatched. Profiling relied on immunoSEQ multiplex PCR, and the TCRdb table lists in-frame clones only, not all of them. The table records some 110,000 clones, roughly 80% of them present only once. The chain is built from TRBV7-3 and TRBJ1-6, with TRBD1 identical over 7 bases. The specimen was peripheral blood. The clonotype originates from a man between 50 and 59 years old with acute or convalescent COVID-19. CDR3 residues: CASSLNRGNSPLHF. The CDR3 coding sequence is TGTGCCAGCAGCTTAAACAGGGGAAATTCACCCCTCCACTTT.